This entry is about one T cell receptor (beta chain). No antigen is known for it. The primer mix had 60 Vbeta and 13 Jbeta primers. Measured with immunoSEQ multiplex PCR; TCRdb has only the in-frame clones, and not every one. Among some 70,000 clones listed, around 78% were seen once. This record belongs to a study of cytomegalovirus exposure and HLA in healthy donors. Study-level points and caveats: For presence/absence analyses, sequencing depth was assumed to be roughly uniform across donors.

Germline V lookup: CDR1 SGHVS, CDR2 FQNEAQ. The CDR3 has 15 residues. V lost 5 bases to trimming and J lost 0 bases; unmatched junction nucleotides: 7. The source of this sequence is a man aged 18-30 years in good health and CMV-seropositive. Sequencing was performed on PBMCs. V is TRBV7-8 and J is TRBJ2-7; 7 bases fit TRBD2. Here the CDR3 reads CASSPLGGSSYEQYF. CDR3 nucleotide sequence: TGTGCCAGCAGCCCACTCGGGGGGAGCTCCTACGAGCAGTACTTC.